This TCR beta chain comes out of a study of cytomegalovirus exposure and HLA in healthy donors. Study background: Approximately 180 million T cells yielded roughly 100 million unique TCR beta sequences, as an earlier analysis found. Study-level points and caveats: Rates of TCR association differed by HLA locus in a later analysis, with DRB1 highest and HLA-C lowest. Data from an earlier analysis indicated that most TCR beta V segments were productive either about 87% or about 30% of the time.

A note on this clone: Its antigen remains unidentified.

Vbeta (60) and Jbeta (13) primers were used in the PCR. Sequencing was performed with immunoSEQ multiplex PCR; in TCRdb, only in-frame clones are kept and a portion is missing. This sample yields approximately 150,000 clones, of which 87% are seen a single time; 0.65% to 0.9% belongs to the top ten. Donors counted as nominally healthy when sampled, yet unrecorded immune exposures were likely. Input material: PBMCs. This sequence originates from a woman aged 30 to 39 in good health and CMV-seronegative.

The DNA of the CDR3 is TGTGCCAGCAGTCGGGACAGGGTTGACGAGACCCAGTACTTC. It is translated as CASSRDRVDETQYF. The rearrangement links TRBV28 to TRBJ2-5, with TRBD1 matching over 9 bases. The germline gives CDR1 MDHEN, CDR2 SYDVKM. The CDR3 sequence is 14 residues long. J gave up 5 bases and V 5 bases, and 6 bases lay outside the gene matches.